This passage covers 17 T cell receptor beta chains from one sample sequenced in a study of T cells in Graves' hyperthyroidism and ophthalmopathy (dated by TCRdb to between 2017 and 2020). The library was prepared using multiplex PCR. This sample was sequenced with an Illumina HiSeq 2000. The TCR beta CDR3 regions were amplified from the RNA transcripts. For the first round of RT-PCR on the TCR CDR3, the HTBI primer set was used together with the Qiagen OneStep RT-PCR kit. TCRdb trimmed public reads at Q25 via fastp, called clones via MiXCR and kept in-frame beta chains. Rows with one shared CDR3 protein collapse into an entry with the most common genes and DNA. The sample table shows a few hundred thousand distinct CDR3 sequences, and around 45% are seen once. In total, the top ten clones hold approximately 8.4% of the sample. The source material was peripheral blood or thyroid tissue (not recorded which). These TCRs come from a woman younger than 35 with Graves' hyperthyroidism.

This clonotype was observed at least ten times. The chain uses TRBV27 and TRBJ1-5, with 7 bases that match TRBD1. J lost 7 bases, V lost 5 bases, and 8 bases had no gene match. CDR3 length: 14 residues. The germline CDR1 and CDR2 sequences are MNHEY and SMNVEV (reference sequence). CDR3 residues: CASSPLQGWQPQHF. The DNA for the CDR3 is TGTGCCAGCAGTCCCTTACAGGGGTGGCAGCCCCAGCATTTT.

The chain is built from TRBV20-1 and TRBJ1-4, with 8 bases that match TRBD1. Trimming took 0 bases from V and 5 from J; bases not matched to a gene: 5. This CDR3 comprises 15 residues. Germline V CDR1 and CDR2: DFQATT, SNEGSKA (reference sequence). DNA for the CDR3: TGCAGTGCTAGAGAGGGCAGGGGGCGCAATGAAAAACTGTTTTTT. As protein: CSAREGRGRNEKLFF.

The chain recombines TRBV4-1 with TRBJ2-5; D call uncertain. The CDR3 is 15 amino acids. V lost 2 bases and J 5 bases, leaving 15 bases between the germline ends. Per the germline V gene, CDR1 is MGHRA and CDR2 is YSYEKL. CDR3 coding DNA: TGCGCCAGCAGCCAAAGGGCCAACACCGGGGAGACCCAGTACTTC. Encoded protein: CASSQRANTGETQYF.

The gene calls are TRBV20-1 and TRBJ2-5; 10 bases align to TRBD2. The J call may not be correct, given that the DNA end is closer to TRBJ2-1. The CDR3 totals 16 residues. Germline assignment: CDR1 DFQATT and CDR2 SNEGSKA (reference sequence). CDR3 loop: CSARPGSGRASNEQFF. CDR3 DNA: TGCAGTGCTAGGCCGGGAAGCGGGAGGGCCTCGAATGAGCAGTTCTTC.

There are many counts of this clonotype. This chain joins TRBV19 and TRBJ1-4, with D unclear. Trimming stripped 3 bases from V and 0 bases from J, with 11 bases between. The length of the CDR3 is 16 residues. In germline, CDR1 is LNHDA, CDR2 SQIVND (reference sequence). Here the CDR3 DNA reads TGTGCCAGTAGTATCAACAAGTATGCAACTAATGAAAAACTGTTTTTT. It codes for CASSINKYATNEKLFF.

In regard to this clonotype: Lacking the conserved final phenylalanine or tryptophan, this CDR3 likely reflects a read error. No DNA is shown, since the ends of the CDR3 on it are uncertain; the CDR3 is the one TCRdb lists. The rearrangement uses TRBV7-9 and TRBJ1-2. Germline V gene data show CDR1 as SEHNR and CDR2 as FQNEAQ (reference sequence). The CDR3 sequence runs 8 residues, both termini included. CDR3 loop: CASSFDGL.

The gene calls are TRBV9 and TRBJ1-2; 7 nucleotides line up with TRBD1. Losses at the gene ends were 0 bases for V and 8 bases for J; bases not matched to a gene: 7. The CDR3 extends over 14 amino acids. Per germline, CDR1 SGDLS and CDR2 YYNGEE. CDR3 sequence: CASSVEGGGKGYTF. DNA of the CDR3: TGTGCCAGCAGCGTAGAGGGAGGGGGCAAAGGCTACACCTTC.

The sample holds one count of this clonotype. This rearrangement joins TRBV15 to TRBJ2-5; 9 bases match TRBD1. The CDR3 sequence is 14 residues long. V shed 1 base and J 5 bases; nucleotides not matched to a gene: 2. CDR1 LNHNV and CDR2 YYDKDF come from the germline V gene (reference sequence). The CDR3 protein is CATSRGTGEETQYF. The CDR3 DNA reads as TGTGCCACCAGCAGAGGGACAGGGGAGGAGACCCAGTACTTC.

The rearrangement joins TRBV20-1 to TRBJ2-5, with no clear D. V lost 3 bases and J lost 5, with 7 bases in between. The CDR3 is 11 amino acids. CDR1 is DFQATT, CDR2 SNEGSKA, per germline (reference sequence). In DNA, the CDR3 is TGCAGTGCTAGTGGTCTGGAGACCCAGTACTTC. The encoded protein is CSASGLETQYF.

Points on this clonotype: A junction end diverges from the germline sequence, so it may reflect a read error. The V and J genes are TRBV24-1 and TRBJ2-7; D is unresolved. The germline V gene has CDR1 KGHDR and CDR2 SFDVKD. The CDR3 covers 13 residues. The CDR3 coding sequence is TGCGCCACCAGTGATTGCATCCACTACGAGCAGTACTTC. Its protein product is CATSDCIHYEQYF.

Remarks on this clonotype: A much larger clone lies a single base off, so this may be a read error. The V call is TRBV5-1, the J call TRBJ1-1; D is possibly TRBD1 (6 bases). Germline CDR1 reads SGHRS; CDR2 reads YFSETQ. The CDR3 covers 15 residues. This CDR3 is CASSPNGQMNTEASF. The CDR3 DNA sequence: TGCGCCAGCAGCCCGAATGGACAGATGAACACTGAAGCTTCCTTT.

This clonotype came up many times. V usage is TRBV12-3 or TRBV12-4 and J usage is TRBJ1-5, with 8 bases that match TRBD1. J was trimmed by 6 bases and V by 2 bases; bases with no gene match: 3. This CDR3 spans 14 amino acids. This chain's CDR3 is CASSLRTGSQPQHF. CDR3 in DNA: TGTGCCAGCAGTTTAAGGACAGGGAGTCAGCCCCAGCATTTT.

This clonotype has only a few counts. The chain uses TRBV18 and TRBJ1-1, with D unresolved. The germline V and J ends were trimmed by 0 bases and 1 base, with 9 bases remaining between them. The germline V gene has CDR1 KGHSH and CDR2 LQKENI. The CDR3 loop spans 15 amino acids. The CDR3 coding sequence is TGTGCCAGCTCACCACCGTGGGGAGGGAACACTGAAGCTTTCTTT. It encodes CASSPPWGGNTEAFF.

In its sample, this clonotype was seen many times. V is TRBV7-9 and J is TRBJ2-7; unclear D gene. The CDR3 spans 11 residues. Germline values: CDR1 SEHNR, CDR2 FQNEAQ (reference sequence). Trimming cost V 1 base and J 7 bases, with 5 bases left between them. The CDR3 nucleotides are TGTGCCAGCAGCTTAGGACGAGAGCAGTACTTC. Its translation is CASSLGREQYF.

This rearrangement joins TRBV10-3 to TRBJ2-1; TRBD1 might be the D (6 bases). CDR1 and CDR2 from the germline V gene are ENHRY and SYGVKD. The CDR3 covers 17 residues. Trimming removed 0 bases from V and 0 bases from J, with 12 bases in between. CDR3 nucleotide sequence: TGTGCCATCAGTGAGTCGGGACACCAGAGCTCCTACAATGAGCAGTTCTTC. Residues: CAISESGHQSSYNEQFF.

This clonotype appeared many times. The V call is TRBV19, the J call TRBJ1-5; 7 nucleotides match TRBD1. Germline V CDR1 and CDR2: LNHDA, SQIVND (reference sequence). The CDR3 is 15 amino acids. Unmatched junction bases numbered 8, after V lost 3 bases and J lost 6 bases. CDR3 sequence: CASSMGKGAGQPQHF. The CDR3 DNA reads as TGTGCCAGTAGTATGGGAAAGGGGGCCGGTCAGCCCCAGCATTTT.

This chain links TRBV4-3 with TRBJ2-7, with 8 bases aligning to TRBD1. The CDR3 contains 15 residues. Trimming took 3 bases from V and 2 from J; bases not matched to a gene: 6. CDR1 is LGHNA, CDR2 YSLEER, per germline. The CDR3 loop reads CASSHQKQGAYEQYF. In nucleotides, the CDR3 is TGCGCCAGCAGCCACCAGAAACAGGGGGCCTACGAGCAGTACTTC.